This entry describes one TCR beta chain. Its cognate antigen has yet to be identified. Nothing much larger sits one base from this clone, and base qualities are not available. These data originate in a study of CD8 T cells in ankylosing spondylitis (dated 2017 in TCRdb). In the study overall: The study set out to find disease-linked TCR variants by profiling T cell receptor beta repertoires in ankylosing spondylitis patients and healthy donors. In total, the full study cohort was made up of roughly 110 healthy donors and 25 to 30 ankylosing spondylitis patients. Peripheral blood was sampled, and synovial fluid was also collected from ankylosing spondylitis patients. Findings and caveats that apply to the study as a whole: Some motif variants had previously been reported in the synovial fluid and blood of reactive arthritis patients, which suggests shared mechanisms of disease initiation. The disease-linked clones were reported as significantly enriched in matched synovial fluid samples from ankylosing spondylitis patients. A TCR beta motif made up of seven or eight highly homologous amino acid variants appeared to be characteristic of blood from ankylosing spondylitis patients. A CD8+ phenotype was shown by the disease-linked clones, which were found at relatively low frequencies in peripheral blood.

Sequencing relied on an Illumina HiSeq 2500. Quantitative 5'-RACE with molecular barcodes was the method used to prepare the TCR beta libraries. The original methods were these. A new computational method based on a probabilistic model of VDJ rearrangement was used to identify disease-linked TCR variants. TCRdb handled the public reads itself, with Q25 trimming in fastp and clone calling in MiXCR, and kept productive beta chains. Entries that share a CDR3 protein sequence are merged under the most common genes and DNA. These V and J calls rely on TCRdb rather than the paper's analysis. Counted in this sample were 150,000 to 200,000 distinct CDR3 sequences; roughly 18% of them appeared once. Together, the top ten hold over 7.5% of the sample. V is pruned by 1 base and J by 3 bases, leaving 12 bases of the junction without a gene match. Including the terminal cysteine and phenylalanine, the CDR3 comprises 17 residues. The CDR3 DNA has 51 bases and is translated from base 1. From the germline V gene (reference sequence), CDR1 is DFQATT and CDR2 is SNEGSKA.

The sequenced sample was blood, either unsorted or a sorted T cell fraction (not recorded which). This chain joins TRBV20-1 to TRBJ2-1, and 7 junctional nucleotides match TRBD2. This receptor was obtained from a male donor with ankylosing spondylitis or in good health (not recorded which). This receptor has the CDR3 CSARAPILAAFYNEQFF. The sequenced DNA: TGCAGTGCTAGAGCACCTATTCTAGCGGCATTCTACAATGAGCAGTTCTTC.